This entry lists 6 T cell receptor beta chains sequenced from one sample in a study of T-cell reconstitution after alpha-beta-depleted transplantation in children (dated by TCRdb to between 2015 and 2016). Libraries were prepared through PCR. The sequencing machine was an Illumina HiSeq 2500. TCR libraries were prepared with molecular barcoding, using unique molecular identifiers to normalize TCRbeta repertoire quantification. In TCRdb, the public reads were trimmed at Q25 with fastp and aligned with MiXCR, with productive beta chains retained. Rows are combined by CDR3 protein, so each entry shows the most common genes and DNA. The sample table holds about 980,000 distinct CDR3 sequences, of which about 29% were seen once. Clones ranked in the top ten supply 28% of the sample. What this sample's treatment or condition label stands for: allogeneic hematopoietic cell transplantation with graft depleted of TCRalphabeta T cells and CD19 B cells.

The starting material was PBMCs, mostly from graft donor cells, obtained 360 days after TCRalphabeta/CD19-depleted stem cell transplant. The receptors shown here come from a boy younger than two who had a stem cell transplant for SCID, so the T cells may come from the graft donor.

This clonotype was seen a few times. At one boundary the junction diverges from the germline segment, which might be a read error. The V and J genes are TRBV14 and TRBJ2-1; D gene uncertain. Germline V gives CDR1 SGHDN, CDR2 FVKESK. This CDR3 contains 13 residues. For the CDR3, the DNA is TGTGCCAGCAGCAAAGACGAGGTAGATGAGCAGTTCTTC. It specifies CASSKDEVDEQFF.

The chain recombines TRBV20-1 with TRBJ1-5; D remains ambiguous. Trimming cost V 5 bases and J 2 bases, with 10 bases left between them. Germline CDR1 and CDR2: DFQATT and SNEGSKA (reference sequence). The CDR3 runs 13 residues. Here the CDR3 reads CSAPGSGNQPQHF. Here the CDR3 DNA reads TGCAGTGCTCCGGGTTCGGGCAATCAGCCCCAGCATTTT.

The V and J genes are TRBV7-2 and TRBJ2-7; tentatively, D is TRBD2 (5 bases). The CDR3 runs to 16 residues. Trimming removed 1 base from V and 2 bases from J, with 15 bases in between. The germline V gene encodes CDR1 SGHTA and CDR2 FQGNSA. CDR3 sequence: CASSLGGPSLPYEQYF. The CDR3 DNA reads TGTGCCAGCAGCTTAGGGGGTCCTAGCCTTCCCTACGAGCAGTACTTC.

The J gene is TRBJ1-4, the V gene TRBV5-6; no clear D gene. V shed 4 bases and J shed 8 bases, with 15 bases lying between them. Germline CDR1 and CDR2: SGHDT and YYEEEE. The CDR3 is made up of 14 amino acids. CDR3 nucleotides: TGTGCCAGCAGCCGGGCGACACGACGCGAAAAACTGTTTTTT. Protein: CASSRATRREKLFF.

The chain carries TRBV5-1 and TRBJ2-2, with TRBD1 matching 7 bases. V lost 6 bases to trimming and J lost 2 bases; unmatched junction nucleotides: 1. Germline lookup yields CDR1 SGHRS and CDR2 YFSETQ. The CDR3 has 13 amino acids. The CDR3 loop is CASNRGNTGELFF. DNA for the CDR3: TGCGCCAGCAACAGGGGAAACACCGGGGAGCTGTTTTTT.

This chain connects TRBV7-3 to TRBJ2-5; 7 bases are shared with TRBD1. The germline V gene encodes CDR1 SGHTA and CDR2 FQGTGA. Trimming took 2 bases from V and 5 from J; bases not matched to a gene: 20. CDR3 length: 19 amino acids. CDR3 in amino acids: CASSLFPLGHTGEGETQYF. The CDR3 bases are TGTGCCAGCAGCTTATTTCCGTTAGGACATACAGGGGAAGGGGAGACCCAGTACTTC.